What follows are 9 T cell receptor beta chains derived from one specimen sequenced in a study of blood T cell repertoires in COVID-19. Some clones are missing from TCRdb's copy, which holds only in-frame ones; the method was immunoSEQ multiplex PCR. The data contain under 170,000 clones, about 86% of them singletons. Sequencing input: peripheral blood. These receptors originate from a man aged 65-85 years with acute or convalescent COVID-19.

The J gene is TRBJ1-5, the V gene TRBV4-3; tentatively, D is TRBD1 (5 bases). The CDR3 runs to 13 residues. V lost 1 base, J lost 9 bases, and 10 bases lay in between. The germline gives CDR1 LGHNA, CDR2 YSLEER. The CDR3 DNA reads TGCGCCAGCAGCCAAGGGGGCGGCTGGCCCCAGCATTTT. Its translation: CASSQGGGWPQHF.

V is TRBV9 and J is TRBJ2-7; tentatively, D is TRBD2 (6 bases). Germline loops: CDR1 SGDLS, CDR2 YYNGEE. The germline V and J ends were trimmed by 0 bases and 7 bases, with 17 bases remaining between them. CDR3 length: 15 amino acids. The CDR3 sequence is CASSVEGVGGSEQYF. CDR3 nucleotides: TGTGCCAGCAGCGTAGAGGGTGTGGGAGGCAGTGAGCAGTACTTC. The variable domain in full, with the rest retrieved from reference TRBV9 and TRBJ2-7, is DSGVTQTPKHLITATGQRVTLRCSPRSGDLSVYWYQQSLDQGLQFLIQYYNGEERAKGNILERFSAQQFPDLHSELNLSSLELGDSALYFCASSVEGVGGSEQYFGPGTRLTVT.

The chain uses TRBV7-9 and TRBJ2-3, with D tentatively TRBD1 (6 bases). Germline V gene data show CDR1 as SEHNR and CDR2 as FQNEAQ (reference sequence). This CDR3 spans 14 amino acids. V lost 5 bases and J 2 bases, leaving 11 bases between the germline ends. As DNA, the CDR3 is TGTGCCAGCAGCCCGGACAGATACACAGATACGCAGTATTTT. It encodes CASSPDRYTDTQYF.

CDR3 in amino acids: CATSRVANEQFF. For the CDR3, the DNA is TGTGCCACCAGCAGAGTAGCAAATGAGCAGTTCTTC. The chain joins TRBV15 to TRBJ2-1; D remains ambiguous. Germline-derived CDR1 and CDR2 are LNHNV and YYDKDF (reference sequence). This CDR3 has 12 residues. With 1 base removed from V and 7 bases from J, the gap between germline ends came to 5 bases.

A single count supports this clone. The gene calls are TRBV3-1 (or the pseudogene TRBV3-2) and TRBJ2-1; possibly TRBD2 for D (6 bases). Germline V CDR1 and CDR2: LGHDT, YNNKEL (reference sequence). The CDR3 covers 14 residues. V gave up 1 base and J gave up 10 bases, with 14 bases separating them. Here the CDR3 reads CASSQAGRELEQFF. As DNA, the CDR3 is TGTGCCAGCAGCCAAGCGGGGCGGGAATTAGAGCAGTTCTTC.

This clone has a single count. The V call is TRBV10-3, the J call TRBJ2-1; D is possibly TRBD2 (6 bases). Germline CDR1 reads ENHRY; CDR2 reads SYGVKD. This CDR3 spans 16 amino acids. With 4 bases removed from V and 0 bases from J, the gap between germline ends came to 13 bases. In DNA form, the CDR3 reads TGTGCCATCAGTGCCTCCCTAGCGCTCTCCTACAATGAGCAGTTCTTC. Amino acids: CAISASLALSYNEQFF.

The gene calls are TRBV6-2 or TRBV6-3 and TRBJ1-4; TRBD1 might be the D (6 bases). Trimming cost V 4 bases and J 4 bases, with 13 bases left between them. The germline V gene has CDR1 MNHEY and CDR2 SVGEGT. The CDR3 runs to 15 residues. The CDR3 loop reads CASSSMDRSNEKLFF. CDR3 nucleotides: TGTGCCAGCAGTTCGATGGACAGAAGTAATGAAAAACTGTTTTTT.

The chain employs TRBV24-1 and TRBJ2-7; D not resolved. This CDR3 contains 11 residues. From germline, CDR1 is KGHDR and CDR2 SFDVKD. Trimming cost V 1 base and J 6 bases, with 3 bases left between them. CDR3 nucleotides: TGTGCCACCAGTGATTTTAGCGAGCAGTACTTC. Residues: CATSDFSEQYF.

V usage is TRBV5-6 and J usage is TRBJ2-5; 12 bases agree with TRBD2. With V trimmed by 4 bases and J by 4 bases, 11 bases remained unmatched. From germline, CDR1 is SGHDT and CDR2 YYEEEE. CDR3 length: 17 residues. The CDR3 protein is CASSPVGSSGRVETQYF. CDR3 bases: TGTGCCAGCAGCCCGGTGGGGTCTAGCGGGAGGGTAGAGACCCAGTACTTC.